The T cell receptor beta chain described here comes from a study of beta chain features in type 1 diabetes. On the study more broadly: All of the samples together had roughly 110 million sorted cells examined.

This clone showed up just a few times. Its cognate antigen is unknown. The CDR3 loop spans 11 amino acids. Trimming removed 4 bases from V and 9 bases from J, with 10 bases in between. Per the germline V gene, CDR1 is SQVTM and CDR2 is ANQGSEA. Populations isolated by sorting all had purity greater than 95%. Study-level results: In every one of the four CD4+ subsets, TCRB CDR3s were moderately but significantly shorter in Type 1 diabetes patients. Since sequencing was performed on cDNA, cells with high TCR expression could be over-represented.

Since all of the isolated RNA was reverse transcribed, expressed TCRB transcripts were what got sequenced. Generated by immunoSEQ multiplex PCR, the TCRdb table keeps only in-frame clones and is missing some. In the table there are about 620,000 clones, 15% to 19% of which are singletons. The TCR originated in a man between 18 and 29 years old in good health. The source material was naive CD4+ T cells from blood. The chain employs TRBV29-1 and TRBJ1-5; no clear D gene. CDR3 residues: CSVGSRGPQHF. CDR3 in DNA: TGCAGCGTTGGGTCTCGGGGGCCCCAGCATTTT.